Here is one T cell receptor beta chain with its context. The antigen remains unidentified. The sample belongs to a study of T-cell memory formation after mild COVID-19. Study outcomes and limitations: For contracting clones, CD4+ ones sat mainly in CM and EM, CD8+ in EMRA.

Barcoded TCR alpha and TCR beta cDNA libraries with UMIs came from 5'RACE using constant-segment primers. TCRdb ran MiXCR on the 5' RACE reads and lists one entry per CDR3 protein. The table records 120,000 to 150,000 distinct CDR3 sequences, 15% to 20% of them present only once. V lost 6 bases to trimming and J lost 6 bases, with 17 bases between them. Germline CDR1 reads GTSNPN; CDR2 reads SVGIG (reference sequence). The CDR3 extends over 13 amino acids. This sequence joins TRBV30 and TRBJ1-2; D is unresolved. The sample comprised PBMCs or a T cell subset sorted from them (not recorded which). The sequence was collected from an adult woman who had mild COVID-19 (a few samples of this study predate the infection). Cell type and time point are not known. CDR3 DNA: TGTGCCTGCCTCATGGGCGGACGGAATGGCTACACCTTC. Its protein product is CACLMGGRNGYTF.